The 21 T cell receptor beta chains in this list originate from one sample, sequenced in a study of beta chain features in type 1 diabetes. The authors reverse transcribed all of the isolated RNA, so sequencing captured expressed TCRB transcripts. Profiling relied on immunoSEQ multiplex PCR, and the TCRdb table lists in-frame clones only, not all of them. Here the sample spans around 500,000 clones, approximately 10% being singletons. Sequenced sample: naive CD4+ T cells from blood. The receptors come from a young woman in good health.

The CDR3 DNA reads TGTGCCAGCAGCAGACGCAGGGGGGGGGATTCACCCCTCCACTTT. Its translation: CASSRRRGGDSPLHF. The chain recombines TRBV7-8 with TRBJ1-6, with TRBD1 identical over 7 bases. The germline gives CDR1 SGHVS, CDR2 FQNEAQ. This CDR3 has 15 residues. The junction had 9 bases not matched to a gene; V was cut back by 5 bases and J by 8 bases.

The V gene is TRBV28, the J gene TRBJ2-7; 8 bases map to TRBD1. Germline lookup yields CDR1 MDHEN and CDR2 SYDVKM. The CDR3 contains 15 residues. Trimming took 6 bases from V and 4 from J; bases not matched to a gene: 11. CDR3 DNA: TGTGCCAGCAGATCCACCGGGACAGGAGATTACGAGCAGTACGTC. Its protein is CASRSTGTGDYEQYV.

This chain connects TRBV15 to TRBJ2-1, with D unresolved. Trimming shortened V by 6 bases and J by 4 bases, and 4 bases separated the two germline ends. The germline V gene has CDR1 LNHNV and CDR2 YYDKDF (reference sequence). The CDR3 consists of 11 residues. The CDR3 here is CATRLYNEQFF. CDR3 DNA: TGTGCCACCAGACTATACAATGAGCAGTTCTTC.

This clone appeared a few times. The chain uses TRBV4-1 and TRBJ2-1; unclear D gene. The ends were cut back, 1 base at V and 7 bases at J, with 11 bases in the middle. Looked up from germline, CDR1 is MGHRA and CDR2 is YSYEKL. This CDR3 is built from 14 residues. For the CDR3, the DNA is TGCGCCAGCAGCCAAGTCGCGCCTCGTAATGAGCAGTTCTTC. Protein sequence: CASSQVAPRNEQFF.

The V call is TRBV7-6, the J call TRBJ2-3; 7 nucleotides line up with TRBD2. The trim removed 4 bases at V and 4 bases at J, leaving 8 bases unmatched. The length of the CDR3 is 15 residues. Germline loops: CDR1 SGHVS, CDR2 FNYEAQ. The chain's CDR3 is CASSSRTRGPDTQYF. The CDR3 DNA is TGTGCCAGCAGCTCCAGGACTAGAGGGCCAGATACGCAGTATTTT.

With respect to this clone: The sample has other DNA sequences that encode this CDR3 too. V is TRBV7-9 and J is TRBJ2-3; TRBD2 might be the D (7 bases). From germline, CDR1 is SEHNR and CDR2 FQNEAQ (reference sequence). There are 14 residues in the CDR3. Trimming cost V 3 bases and J 2 bases, with 9 bases left between them. CDR3 DNA: TGTGCCAGCAGCTTCCGGGGGGCCACAGATACGCAGTATTTT. Translated: CASSFRGATDTQYF.

The V and J genes are TRBV29-1 and TRBJ2-7; TRBD1 agrees at 8 bases. Germline assignment: CDR1 SQVTM and CDR2 ANQGSEA. The CDR3 totals 14 residues. V shed 2 bases and J 3 bases; nucleotides not matched to a gene: 6. The CDR3 spells CSVEFGTGGYEQYF. The CDR3 nucleotides are TGCAGCGTTGAATTCGGGACAGGAGGCTACGAGCAGTACTTC.

The chain carries TRBV6-5 and TRBJ2-1; D is unclear. Germline assignment: CDR1 MNHEY and CDR2 SVGAGI. The CDR3 consists of 13 residues. The V end was cut by 4 bases, the J end by 4 bases, with 8 bases between. The CDR3 reads CASSSYMYNEQFF. The CDR3 coding sequence is TGTGCCAGCAGTTCTTACATGTACAATGAGCAGTTCTTC.

The rearrangement joins TRBV6-5 to TRBJ2-3; 7 bases fit TRBD1. CDR1 and CDR2 (germline): MNHEY, SVGAGI. The CDR3 sequence is 14 residues long. Losses at the gene ends were 5 bases for V and 3 bases for J; bases not matched to a gene: 5. The CDR3, as DNA: TGTGCCAGCAGTAAGCACAGGGGAACAGATACGCAGTATTTT. Amino acids: CASSKHRGTDTQYF.

V gene TRBV14 combines with J gene TRBJ2-1; 16 nucleotides agree with TRBD2. Trimming cost V 0 bases and J 7 bases; bases outside gene matches: 9. This CDR3 is built from 19 residues. CDR1 and CDR2 from the germline V gene are SGHDN and FVKESK. CDR3 loop: CASSQEAGTSGRARNEQFF. The CDR3 region has the DNA TGTGCCAGCAGCCAAGAGGCCGGGACTAGCGGGAGGGCCCGAAATGAGCAGTTCTTC.

The V and J genes are TRBV7-3 and TRBJ2-2, with D perhaps matching TRBD1 (6 bases). Germline values: CDR1 SGHTA, CDR2 FQGTGA. V was cut by 5 bases and J by 5 bases, with 15 bases left in between. This CDR3 comprises 15 residues. The chain's CDR3 is CASSPTGSLTGELFF. CDR3 sequence (DNA): TGTGCCAGCAGCCCAACAGGGAGTCTAACCGGGGAGCTGTTTTTT.

This clone appeared a few times. The chain links TRBV10-3 to TRBJ2-3; weak D call: TRBD2 (5 bases). CDR1 is ENHRY, CDR2 SYGVKD, per germline. The CDR3 sequence is 14 residues long. Trimming cost V 2 bases and J 0 bases, with 6 bases left between them. DNA for the CDR3: TGTGCCATCAGTGAGCTAGCTAGCACAGATACGCAGTATTTT. Amino acid sequence: CAISELASTDTQYF.

Only a few counts were recorded for this clone. The genes are TRBV7-2 and TRBJ1-1; D is possibly TRBD1 (5 bases). Deletions cut 3 bases from V and 1 base from J, with 18 bases between. This CDR3 is 17 amino acids long. Germline loops: CDR1 SGHTA, CDR2 FQGNSA. CDR3 bases: TGTGCCAGCAGCTTGCTCGTTATCAGGGAAGGGAACACTGAAGCTTTCTTT. This gives the protein CASSLLVIREGNTEAFF.

The V call is TRBV18, the J call TRBJ2-1, with D maybe TRBD1 (6 bases). Germline CDR1 and CDR2: KGHSH and LQKENI. This CDR3 has 14 amino acids. Trimming left V 0 bases short and J 9 bases short, with 12 bases between. This CDR3 reads CASSPPNRDGEQFF. CDR3 DNA: TGTGCCAGCTCACCACCGAACAGGGACGGTGAGCAGTTCTTC.

This chain connects TRBV6-6 to TRBJ1-1; maybe TRBD1 (5 bases). Germline CDR1 is MNHNY and CDR2 is SVGAGI (reference sequence). The V gene lost 6 bases and the J gene lost 11 bases, with 22 bases spanning the gap. The CDR3 is 14 residues long. CDR3 loop: CASSSPGLGMEAFF. The DNA of the CDR3 is TGTGCCAGCAGCTCCCCGGGACTGGGGATGGAGGCTTTCTTT.

The V and J genes are TRBV7-2 and TRBJ2-3; D remains ambiguous. Per germline, CDR1 SGHTA and CDR2 FQGNSA. The CDR3 is made up of 13 amino acids. V was shortened by 5 bases and J by 7 bases, with 13 bases between the two germline ends. The CDR3, as DNA: TGTGCCAGCAGCCCGACCGGCGGTTATACGCAGTATTTT. Residues: CASSPTGGYTQYF.

Remarks on this clone: Other DNA sequences in this sample translate to the same CDR3. The chain is built from TRBV7-9 and TRBJ2-7, with D possibly being TRBD1 or TRBD2 (5 bases each). The V end was cut by 5 bases, the J end by 2 bases, with 10 bases between. Germline V gene sequence: CDR1 SEHNR, CDR2 FQNEAQ (reference sequence). This CDR3 contains 13 residues. CDR3 DNA sequence: TGTGCCAGCAGCCTCGGGACGGCCTACGAGCAGTACGTC. Its protein is CASSLGTAYEQYV.

The chain recombines TRBV6-6 with TRBJ2-7; D perhaps matches TRBD1 (5 bases). Looked up from germline, CDR1 is MNHNY and CDR2 is SVGAGI (reference sequence). This CDR3 comprises 12 residues. Trimming removed 5 bases at V and 6 bases at J, with 11 bases between. Here the CDR3 DNA reads TGTGCCAGCAGTCCCAGGGTTGGCGAGCAGTACGTC. This encodes CASSPRVGEQYV.

Written as DNA, the CDR3 is TGTGCCAGCAGCCAACCGATACAGATCATGAACACTGAAGCTTTCTTT. Translated, it gives CASSQPIQIMNTEAFF. The chain joins TRBV7-2 to TRBJ1-1; unclear D gene. Trimming stripped 5 bases from V and 0 bases from J, with 16 bases between. The CDR3 is 16 amino acids. The germline V gene has CDR1 SGHTA and CDR2 FQGNSA.

This clone occurred a few times. The J gene is TRBJ2-7, the V gene TRBV25-1; D is possibly TRBD1 or TRBD2 (6 bases each). CDR3 length equals 14 residues. The V gene lost 10 bases and the J gene lost 2 bases, with 18 bases spanning the gap. Germline lookup yields CDR1 MGHDK and CDR2 SYGVNS. Here the CDR3 DNA reads TGTGCCACCCAAAGGCGGGACACCACCTACGAGCAGTACTTC. This gives the protein CATQRRDTTYEQYF.

The chain links TRBV19 to TRBJ2-2; no clear D gene. The V end lost 7 bases, the J end lost 2 bases, and 11 bases lay between the germline ends. CDR1 and CDR2 from the germline V gene are LNHDA and SQIVND (reference sequence). This CDR3 region has 14 residues. The CDR3 DNA is TGTGCCAGTACCTCCAGCCAAAACACCGGGGAGCTGTTTTTT. As protein: CASTSSQNTGELFF. Based on the CDR3 plus reference TRBV19 and TRBJ2-2, the full variable domain is DGGITQSPKYLFRKEGQNVTLSCEQNLNHDAMYWYRQDPGQGLRLIYYSQIVNDFQKGDIAEGYSVSREKKESFPLTVTSAQKNPTAFYLCASTSSQNTGELFFGEGSRLTVL.